These 9 T cell receptor beta chains were all obtained from the same sample, sequenced in a study of immune cell composition in non-small cell lung cancer. Profiled with immunoSEQ multiplex PCR; TCRdb holds only in-frame clones, not every one. The table includes about 1,100 clones, 60% to 85% detected once. Sample: lung tumor tissue. These receptors were taken from a human donor with non-small cell lung cancer.

This clone is labeled as large (0.1 to 1%). This chain links TRBV28 with TRBJ1-5, with 9 bases matching TRBD1. V trimming: 7 bases; J trimming: 0 bases; junction bases outside the gene matches: 10. The germline V gene encodes CDR1 MDHEN and CDR2 SYDVKM. This CDR3 is built from 17 residues. CDR3 sequence: CASIDSRGQGSNQPQHF. For the CDR3, the DNA is TGTGCCAGCATCGACTCCCGGGGACAGGGTAGCAATCAGCCCCAGCATTTT.

This clone was detected a few times. The V call is TRBV9, the J call TRBJ2-6; TRBD2 agrees at 8 bases. In germline, CDR1 is SGDLS, CDR2 YYNGEE. Losses at the gene ends were 3 bases for V and 0 bases for J; bases not matched to a gene: 17. This CDR3 spans 21 amino acids. The DNA for the CDR3 is TGTGCCAGCAGCGCACCAGGCAGGGGTCGGGGGGGGAGCTCTGGGGCCAACGTCCTGACTTTC. Translated, it gives CASSAPGRGRGGSSGANVLTF.

The chain uses TRBV9 and TRBJ2-5, with TRBD1 matching 12 bases. The V gene end was trimmed by 7 bases and the J gene end by 10 bases; junction bases not matched to a gene: 5. The V gene's germline CDR1 is SGDLS and CDR2 YYNGEE. The CDR3 is 12 amino acids. DNA for the CDR3: TGTGCCAGCGGGACAGGGGGCTCGGGCCAGTACTTC. This encodes CASGTGGSGQYF.

The chain uses TRBV6-4 and TRBJ2-3, with 11 nucleotides matching TRBD1. The CDR3 runs 15 residues. Germline V lookup: CDR1 MRHNA, CDR2 SNTAGT. The trim removed 5 bases at V and 5 bases at J, leaving 6 bases unmatched. The CDR3 protein is CASSSHGTGGDTQYF. The CDR3 nucleotides are TGTGCCAGCAGTTCTCACGGGACAGGGGGAGATACGCAGTATTTT.

This sequence joins TRBV5-6 and TRBJ1-1, with D tentatively TRBD1 (5 bases). This CDR3 region has 13 residues. Trimming took 0 bases from V and 11 from J, leaving 14 bases between them. Germline CDR1 is SGHDT and CDR2 is YYEEEE. The chain's CDR3 is CASSLGQGGFAFF. The CDR3 DNA sequence: TGTGCCAGCAGCTTGGGGCAGGGAGGCTTTGCTTTCTTT.

This chain uses TRBV6-5 with TRBJ2-3; D remains ambiguous. CDR3 size: 14 residues. V shed 4 bases and J shed 0 bases, with 8 bases lying between them. CDR1 and CDR2 (germline): MNHEY, SVGAGI. The DNA for the CDR3 is TGTGCCAGCAGTTTTCAGTATAGCACAGATACGCAGTATTTT. Amino acid sequence: CASSFQYSTDTQYF.

The chain joins TRBV9 to TRBJ2-5, with TRBD1 as a possible D gene (6 bases). The CDR3 covers 15 residues. Between the trimmed V and J ends, which lost 0 bases and 4 bases, there was a span of 13 bases. Germline CDR1 reads SGDLS; CDR2 reads YYNGEE. CDR3: CASSVDGTKGETQYF. As DNA, the CDR3 is TGTGCCAGCAGCGTAGACGGGACAAAGGGAGAGACCCAGTACTTC.

The J gene is TRBJ1-1, the V gene TRBV19; TRBD1 might be the D (6 bases). The CDR3 has 16 amino acids. Trimming pared 5 bases from V and 4 bases from J, leaving 20 bases between. The germline gives CDR1 LNHDA, CDR2 SQIVND (reference sequence). CDR3 in amino acids: CASSPLNRARGTEAFF. As DNA, the CDR3 is TGTGCCAGTAGTCCGCTTAACAGGGCCCGGGGCACTGAAGCTTTCTTT.

The chain couples TRBV5-3 to TRBJ1-2; 10 bases line up with TRBD1. TRBV5-3 is given ORF status, its function remaining uncertain. J was trimmed by 2 bases and V by 0 bases; bases with no gene match: 1. The CDR3 length is 15 residues. The CDR3 DNA is TGTGCCAGAAGCTTGGGACAGGGGGCGAACTATGGCTACACCTTC. Its translation: CARSLGQGANYGYTF.